One TCR beta chain is described in this entry. In the original analysis: Amplification from reference gene primers served as the basis for estimated nucleated cell counts. The method was immunoSEQ multiplex PCR; TCRdb's version includes in-frame clones alone and lacks a portion of them. The D gene and trimming were derived from the DNA, and the V and J assignments and clone size from that table. Counted here are about 180,000 clones, approximately 88% occurring once; the ten biggest clones make up around 1.6%. The CDR3 loop spans 16 amino acids. The germline CDR1 and CDR2 sequences are SGHTA and FQGNSA. Trimming shortened V by 5 bases and J by 4 bases, and 18 bases separated the two germline ends. The sample is drawn from a study of blood T cell repertoires in COVID-19. In the study overall: COVID-19 samples from acute and convalescent phases originated in the United States, Italy and Spain. The analysed material was cDNA or gDNA that came from T cells, B-cell-depleted T cells, or PBMCs.

The sample was peripheral blood. The sequence derives from a woman aged 45 to 65 with acute or convalescent COVID-19. This chain uses TRBV7-2 with TRBJ1-3, with D maybe TRBD1 (5 bases). The CDR3 protein is CASSPLPGGNGNTIYF. As DNA, the CDR3 is TGTGCCAGCAGCCCCTTGCCGGGGGGTAACGGAAACACCATATATTTT.